The 3 T cell receptor beta chains below were found in one sample sequenced in a study of naive and memory T cell subsets. Points from the study as a whole: Especially in CD8 cells, naive repertoires contained a few larger clonotypes, possibly CD45RA-re-expressing memory cells.

Their antigens remain unidentified. Both TRBC1 and TRBC2 were covered by a beta constant-region primer of two equimolar oligonucleotides. Nested alpha and beta constant-region primers with the SP2 primer drove four PCR rounds on ligated cDNA. MiXCR, run by TCRdb on the UMI-ligation and nested PCR reads, gives a single entry per CDR3 protein. The sample contains under 150,000 distinct CDR3 sequences, roughly a fifth of which appear only once. The sequenced sample was naive CD8+ T cells from blood. The receptors were sampled from a human donor in good health.

This clonotype has just a few counts. The CDR3 protein is CASSLVESVDEQYF. The CDR3 coding sequence is TGCGCCAGCAGCTTGGTTGAGAGTGTAGACGAGCAGTACTTC. The chain couples TRBV5-1 to TRBJ2-7; no clear D gene. The CDR3 has 14 amino acids. Germline lookup yields CDR1 SGHRS and CDR2 YFSETQ. Trimming left V 0 bases short and J 5 bases short, with 12 bases between.

This clonotype was recorded a few times. The rearrangement uses TRBV5-6 and TRBJ1-3; 11 bases align to TRBD1. The CDR3 sequence is 17 residues long. Germline V gene sequence: CDR1 SGHDT, CDR2 YYEEEE. V lost 0 bases to trimming and J lost 1 base; unmatched junction nucleotides: 3. The CDR3 reads CASSLVGQGVSGNTIYF. The CDR3 coding sequence is TGTGCCAGCAGCTTGGTGGGACAGGGGGTATCTGGAAACACCATATATTTT.

The chain combines TRBV29-1 with TRBJ2-7; D unresolved. Trimming shortened V by 7 bases and J by 1 base, and 11 bases separated the two germline ends. This CDR3 region has 12 residues. Germline CDR1 and CDR2: SQVTM and ANQGSEA. The CDR3, as DNA: TGCAGCGCCACGGACGAGTCCTACGAGCAGTACTTC. Amino acid sequence: CSATDESYEQYF.